This entry describes one T cell receptor (beta chain). Antigen specificity is unknown. This sample was taken from a study of cytomegalovirus exposure and HLA in healthy donors. Study-wide results and caveats: Among TCR beta chains, those listed as cytomegalovirus-associated numbered approximately 150.

The CDR3 covers 14 residues. Germline lookup yields CDR1 SGHDN and CDR2 FVKESK. Trimming stripped 4 bases from V and 6 bases from J, with 16 bases between. The PCR was carried out with 60 Vbeta primers and 13 Jbeta primers. Here immunoSEQ multiplex PCR was the method, and the copy in TCRdb shows in-frame clones only, minus some. Here the sample spans fewer than 150,000 clones, 76% being singletons. What was sequenced was PBMCs. V usage is TRBV14 and J usage is TRBJ2-7; D possibly corresponds to TRBD1 (5 bases). This sequence originates from a man between 18 and 29 years old in good health and CMV-seronegative. The CDR3 region is CASSPRAPRAEQYF. CDR3 nucleotides: TGTGCCAGCAGCCCTCGAGCCCCCAGGGCCGAGCAGTACTTC.